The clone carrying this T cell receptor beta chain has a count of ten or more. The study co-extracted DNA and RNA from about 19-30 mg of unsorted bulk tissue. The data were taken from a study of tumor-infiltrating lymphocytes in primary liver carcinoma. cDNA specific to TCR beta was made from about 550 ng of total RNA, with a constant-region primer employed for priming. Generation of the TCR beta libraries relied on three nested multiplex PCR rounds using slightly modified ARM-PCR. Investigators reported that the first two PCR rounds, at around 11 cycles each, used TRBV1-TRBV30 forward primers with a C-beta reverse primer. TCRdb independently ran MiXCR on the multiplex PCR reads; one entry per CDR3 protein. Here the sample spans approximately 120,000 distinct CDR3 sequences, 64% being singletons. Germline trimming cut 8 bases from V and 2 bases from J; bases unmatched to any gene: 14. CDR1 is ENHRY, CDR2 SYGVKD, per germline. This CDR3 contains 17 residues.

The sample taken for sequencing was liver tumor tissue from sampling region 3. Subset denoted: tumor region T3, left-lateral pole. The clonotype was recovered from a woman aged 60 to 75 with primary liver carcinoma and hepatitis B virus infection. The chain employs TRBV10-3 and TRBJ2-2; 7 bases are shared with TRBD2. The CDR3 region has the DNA TGTGCCATCCGCGGGAGTTGGGGTGTAGATAACACCGGGGAGCTGTTTTTT. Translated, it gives CAIRGSWGVDNTGELFF.